Presented here are 12 T cell receptor beta chains from one specimen sequenced in a study of cytomegalovirus exposure and HLA in healthy donors. The study ran its PCR with 60 Vbeta and 13 Jbeta primers. Data came from immunoSEQ multiplex PCR; TCRdb stores just in-frame clones and leaves some out. In the table there are around 120,000 clones, 80% of which are singletons. Material: PBMCs. The source of these receptors is a man aged 25-40 years in good health and CMV-seronegative.

The V and J genes are TRBV4-1 and TRBJ1-5, with D tentatively TRBD1 (5 bases). The germline gives CDR1 MGHRA, CDR2 YSYEKL. The length of the CDR3 is 14 residues. The germline V and J ends were trimmed by 0 bases and 10 bases, with 13 bases remaining between them. This CDR3 reads CASSQDRARRPQHF. DNA of the CDR3: TGCGCCAGCAGCCAAGACAGGGCGCGGAGACCCCAGCATTTT.

This clone was seen more than once but under ten times. The rearrangement joins TRBV19 to TRBJ2-1; TRBD2 might be the D (6 bases). The germline CDR1 and CDR2 sequences are LNHDA and SQIVND (reference sequence). The CDR3 has 15 amino acids. V lost 6 bases to trimming and J lost 0 bases, with 12 bases between them. In DNA form, the CDR3 reads TGTGCCAGTAGCAACCTAGCGCACTCCTACAATGAGCAGTTCTTC. It specifies CASSNLAHSYNEQFF.

V and J are TRBV6-5 and TRBJ2-7; D unresolved. CDR3 length: 12 amino acids. Germline CDR1 and CDR2: MNHEY and SVGAGI. The V end lost 6 bases, the J end lost 5 bases, and 11 bases lay between the germline ends. In DNA, the CDR3 is TGTGCCAGCAGAAACACTCAGGACGAGCAGTACTTC. Its translation: CASRNTQDEQYF.

The chain has TRBV27 and TRBJ1-2; the match to TRBD1 covers 8 bases. Germline V gives CDR1 MNHEY, CDR2 SMNVEV (reference sequence). The CDR3 covers 14 residues. V lost 6 bases to trimming and J lost 8 bases; unmatched junction nucleotides: 11. The CDR3 spells CASSPGQGSWGYTF. CDR3 sequence (DNA): TGTGCCAGCAGCCCCGGACAGGGTAGTTGGGGCTACACCTTC.

V is TRBV2 and J is TRBJ1-4; D is uncertain. Germline lookup yields CDR1 SNHLY and CDR2 FYNNEI. V was shortened by 10 bases and J by 2 bases, with 14 bases between the two germline ends. CDR3 size: 14 residues. The CDR3 DNA reads as TGTGCCACCCGGCTCTTAGCGACTAATGAAAAACTGTTTTTT. Protein product: CATRLLATNEKLFF.

The CDR3 loop is CASSILAGTNTGELFF. CDR3 nucleotides: TGCGCCAGCAGCATTTTAGCGGGGACGAACACCGGGGAGCTGTTTTTT. This sequence joins TRBV5-1 and TRBJ2-2; 8 bases match TRBD2. CDR1 and CDR2 from the germline V gene are SGHRS and YFSETQ. The V segment lost 4 bases and the J segment 0 bases; nucleotides outside the gene matches: 5. There are 16 residues in the CDR3.

This chain uses TRBV27 with TRBJ2-1, with 9 bases aligning to TRBD2. This CDR3 region has 15 residues. V shed 5 bases and J 8 bases; nucleotides not matched to a gene: 10. Germline assignment: CDR1 MNHEY and CDR2 SMNVEV (reference sequence). The CDR3 nucleotides are TGTGCCAGCAGTGTCCTTAGCGGGAGTACTGATGAGCAGTTCTTC. This translates into CASSVLSGSTDEQFF.

The V gene is TRBV7-2, the J gene TRBJ2-2, with D maybe TRBD1 (5 bases). CDR3 size: 15 residues. Germline assignment: CDR1 SGHTA and CDR2 FQGNSA. V dropped 5 bases and J dropped 5 bases, with 15 bases sitting between them. CDR3 amino acids: CASSLDRPETGELFF. DNA for the CDR3: TGTGCCAGCAGCCTCGACAGACCGGAAACCGGGGAGCTGTTTTTT.

The chain is built from TRBV10-3 and TRBJ2-1, with D perhaps TRBD1 (6 bases). CDR3 length: 14 residues. Germline assignment: CDR1 ENHRY and CDR2 SYGVKD. Trimming took 6 bases from V and 5 from J, leaving 14 bases between them. The CDR3 reads CAIRERQEDNEQFF. The CDR3 coding sequence is TGTGCCATCAGAGAGCGACAGGAGGACAATGAGCAGTTCTTC.

In nucleotides, the CDR3 is TGTGCCAGCAGTGCCCTCATTTTCAGCTCCTACAATGAGCAGTTCTTC. This gives the protein CASSALIFSSYNEQFF. The rearrangement uses TRBV6-1 and TRBJ2-1, with D unclear. Between the trimmed V and J ends, which lost 4 bases and 0 bases, there was a span of 13 bases. The CDR3 covers 16 residues. Germline V CDR1 and CDR2: MNHNS, SASEGT.

The genes are TRBV18 and TRBJ1-1; a possible D gene is TRBD1 (5 bases). V lost 8 bases to trimming and J lost 0 bases, with 10 bases between them. Germline V gene data show CDR1 as KGHSH and CDR2 as LQKENI. CDR3 length: 13 residues. The CDR3 protein is CASTDSLNTEAFF. The CDR3 region has the DNA TGTGCCAGCACTGACAGCCTGAACACTGAAGCTTTCTTT.

The chain has TRBV5-1 and TRBJ2-5; TRBD1 matches 7 bases. With 0 bases clipped from V and 4 bases from J, the junction kept 3 bases outside the gene matches. Germline loops: CDR1 SGHRS, CDR2 YFSETQ. There are 14 residues in the CDR3. CDR3 DNA: TGCGCCAGCAGCTTGGTACAGGGGTTAGAGACCCAGTACTTC. Translation: CASSLVQGLETQYF.